These T cell receptor beta chains were read from a single sample in a study of neurological immune-mediated disorders. TCRdb fed the 5' RACE reads into MiXCR, producing one record per CDR3 protein. Among 50,000 to 85,000 distinct CDR3 sequences listed, approximately 5.2% were seen once. The sample taken for sequencing was PBMCs. The receptors stem from a woman in her thirties with multiple sclerosis. The CDR3 runs from the conserved cysteine through the conserved F or W. Each record gives: clone size, D gene, J gene, V gene, CDR3 DNA, CDR3 protein. The D gene is left open where the match is weak. A clone size is listed for some rows: how often the clone was seen (once, few, many), or a class if it is expanded.

abundance: NA; d_gene: TRBD1; j_gene: TRBJ1-1; v_gene: TRBV20-1; CDR3nt: TGCAGTGCTAGACCTACAGGGGATACTGAAGCTTTCTTT; CDR3aa: CSARPTGDTEAFF
abundance: many; d_gene: TRBD2; j_gene: TRBJ2-3; v_gene: TRBV20-1; CDR3nt: TGCAGTGCCGTTGGACTAGCGGGGAATCAAGATACGCAGTATTTT; CDR3aa: CSAVGLAGNQDTQYF
abundance: many; d_gene: NA; j_gene: TRBJ1-1; v_gene: TRBV5-1; CDR3nt: TGCGCCAGCAGCTTGGACCTAGGGAGGAACACTGAAGCTTTCTTT; CDR3aa: CASSLDLGRNTEAFF
abundance: many; d_gene: NA; j_gene: TRBJ1-1; v_gene: TRBV9; CDR3nt: TGTGCCAGCAGCGTAGCAGTGAACACTGAAGCTTTCTTT; CDR3aa: CASSVAVNTEAFF
abundance: many; d_gene: NA; j_gene: TRBJ2-2; v_gene: TRBV12-3/TRBV12-4; CDR3nt: TGTGCCAGCAGTTTGGAGGTAACGGGCACCGGGGAGCTGTTTTTT; CDR3aa: CASSLEVTGTGELFF
abundance: many; d_gene: TRBD1; j_gene: TRBJ2-7; v_gene: TRBV29-1; CDR3nt: TGCAGCGTGGCCACAGGGGGCTACTACGAGCAGTACTTC; CDR3aa: CSVATGGYYEQYF
abundance: many; d_gene: NA; j_gene: TRBJ1-1; v_gene: TRBV20-1; CDR3nt: TGCAGTGCCCCCCGGGCAGGGAAGAACACTGAAGCTTTCTTT; CDR3aa: CSAPRAGKNTEAFF
abundance: many; d_gene: NA; j_gene: TRBJ2-7; v_gene: TRBV4-1; CDR3nt: TGCGCCAGCAGCCAGACGACAGCGGGCTACGAGCAGTACTTC; CDR3aa: CASSQTTAGYEQYF
abundance: many; d_gene: NA; j_gene: TRBJ1-1; v_gene: TRBV24-1; CDR3nt: TGTGCCACCAGGGGGGGGACTAAAAACACTGAAGCTTTCTTT; CDR3aa: CATRGGTKNTEAFF
abundance: many; d_gene: TRBD1; j_gene: TRBJ1-3; v_gene: TRBV20-1; CDR3nt: TGCAGTGCTAGAGTAACACAGGGGGCACAAGAAGGAAACACCATATATTTT; CDR3aa: CSARVTQGAQEGNTIYF
abundance: few; d_gene: TRBD2; j_gene: TRBJ2-1; v_gene: TRBV7-9; CDR3nt: TGTGCCAGCAGCCTAAAAGGCGGGGGGGCAGATGAGCAGTTCTTC; CDR3aa: CASSLKGGGADEQFF
abundance: many; d_gene: TRBD2; j_gene: TRBJ2-1; v_gene: TRBV7-9; CDR3nt: TGTGCCAGCAGCTCCCTGCGAGCGGGGGGGCCTTTCTATGAGCAGTTCTTC; CDR3aa: CASSSLRAGGPFYEQFF
abundance: many; d_gene: NA; j_gene: TRBJ1-5; v_gene: TRBV6-2/TRBV6-3; CDR3nt: TGTGCCAGTCAAAGGGATTCGAGTCAGCCCCAGCATTTT; CDR3aa: CASQRDSSQPQHF
abundance: many; d_gene: NA; j_gene: TRBJ1-2; v_gene: TRBV6-6; CDR3nt: TGTGCCAGCACCGGACTCTCGTTTAACTATGGCTACACCTTC; CDR3aa: CASTGLSFNYGYTF
abundance: many; d_gene: NA; j_gene: TRBJ2-7; v_gene: TRBV28; CDR3nt: TGTGCCAGCCTGGGGACAGCTAGGAGGGACGAGCAGTACTTC; CDR3aa: CASLGTARRDEQYF
abundance: many; d_gene: TRBD2; j_gene: TRBJ2-3; v_gene: TRBV28; CDR3nt: TGTGCCAGCATACAAGCGGGGGGGGCAATATGGCCGCAGTATTTT; CDR3aa: CASIQAGGAIWPQYF
abundance: NA; d_gene: TRBD1; j_gene: TRBJ2-7; v_gene: TRBV2; CDR3nt: TGTGCCAGCAACCCGGGACAGACCTCCTACGAGCAGTACTTC; CDR3aa: CASNPGQTSYEQYF
abundance: many; d_gene: NA; j_gene: TRBJ2-1; v_gene: TRBV3-1; CDR3nt: TGTGCCAGCAGTCCCCGGTCTAGGGGTTACAATGAGCAGTTCTTC; CDR3aa: CASSPRSRGYNEQFF
abundance: many; d_gene: TRBD2; j_gene: TRBJ2-3; v_gene: TRBV29-1; CDR3nt: TGCAGCGTTGCCCCAAGACTAGCGGGGATCTCAGAGACAGATACGCAGTATTTT; CDR3aa: CSVAPRLAGISETDTQYF
abundance: many; d_gene: NA; j_gene: TRBJ1-1; v_gene: TRBV28; CDR3nt: TGTGCCAGCAGTTTACCCGGACGGGGGAATGAAGCTTTCTTT; CDR3aa: CASSLPGRGNEAFF
abundance: many; d_gene: NA; j_gene: TRBJ2-1; v_gene: TRBV20-1; CDR3nt: TGCAGTTTTGGCTCCTACAATGAGCAGTTCTTC; CDR3aa: CSFGSYNEQFF
abundance: many; d_gene: NA; j_gene: TRBJ2-7; v_gene: TRBV10-3; CDR3nt: TGTGCCATCAGTAAGGACCATAGCTCCTACGAGCAGTACTTC; CDR3aa: CAISKDHSSYEQYF
abundance: many; d_gene: NA; j_gene: TRBJ2-2; v_gene: TRBV29-1; CDR3nt: TGCAGCGTTTCGGCCGGGACCTCGAACACCGGGGAGCTGTTTTTT; CDR3aa: CSVSAGTSNTGELFF
abundance: NA; d_gene: TRBD1; j_gene: TRBJ1-1; v_gene: TRBV10-3; CDR3nt: TGTGCCATCAGTGACTCCCCGGACAGGGGGAACACTGAAGCTTTCTTT; CDR3aa: CAISDSPDRGNTEAFF
abundance: many; d_gene: TRBD2; j_gene: TRBJ2-5; v_gene: TRBV29-1; CDR3nt: TGCAGCGTTGCCCCTAGCGGGAGTCCAGAGGAGACCCAGTACTTC; CDR3aa: CSVAPSGSPEETQYF
abundance: NA; d_gene: NA; j_gene: TRBJ1-6; v_gene: TRBV20-1; CDR3nt: TGCAGACGGGCGCCGGGGAATTCACCCCTCAACTTT; CDR3aa: CRRAPGNSPLNF
abundance: few; d_gene: NA; j_gene: TRBJ2-5; v_gene: TRBV5-6; CDR3nt: TGTGCCAGCAGCCGGAGATCCGGGAAGGGGGAGACCCAGTACTTC; CDR3aa: CASSRRSGKGETQYF
abundance: many; d_gene: NA; j_gene: TRBJ1-2; v_gene: TRBV12-3/TRBV12-4; CDR3nt: TGTGCCAGCAGTTTATCTGGCTACACCTTC; CDR3aa: CASSLSGYTF
abundance: many; d_gene: TRBD2; j_gene: TRBJ2-2; v_gene: TRBV20-1; CDR3nt: TGCAGTGCTAGAGCGGGGGGGCTCACCGGGGAGCTGTTTTTT; CDR3aa: CSARAGGLTGELFF
abundance: many; d_gene: NA; j_gene: TRBJ2-7; v_gene: TRBV7-6; CDR3nt: TGTGCCAGCAGCTTAGCCGGGCGCTCCTACGAGCAGTACTTC; CDR3aa: CASSLAGRSYEQYF
abundance: many; d_gene: NA; j_gene: TRBJ2-5; v_gene: TRBV20-1; CDR3nt: TGCAGTGCTAGAGATTACGACAGCCAAGAGACCCAGTACTTC; CDR3aa: CSARDYDSQETQYF
abundance: many; d_gene: TRBD2; j_gene: TRBJ2-5; v_gene: TRBV7-8; CDR3nt: TGTGCCAGCAGCTCCTCGCGGGGGGCGATAGAGACCCAGTACTTC; CDR3aa: CASSSSRGAIETQYF
abundance: many; d_gene: NA; j_gene: TRBJ2-3; v_gene: TRBV9; CDR3nt: TGTGCCAGCAGCGCTCGGCTAGTTCGGTCGGATACGCAGTATTTT; CDR3aa: CASSARLVRSDTQYF
abundance: many; d_gene: NA; j_gene: TRBJ2-6; v_gene: TRBV9; CDR3nt: TGTGCCAGCAGCGTAGCTCCACAGGCTGGGGCCAACGTCCTGACTTTC; CDR3aa: CASSVAPQAGANVLTF
abundance: many; d_gene: TRBD1; j_gene: TRBJ1-3; v_gene: TRBV10-3; CDR3nt: TGTGCCATCAGCGGGACAGGCTCTGGAAACACCATATATTTT; CDR3aa: CAISGTGSGNTIYF
abundance: NA; d_gene: NA; j_gene: TRBJ1-4; v_gene: TRBV7-8; CDR3nt: TGTGCCAGCAGTTCCGGCCGTCCTCCCCAGGGTGAAAAACTGTTTTTT; CDR3aa: CASSSGRPPQGEKLFF
abundance: many; d_gene: NA; j_gene: TRBJ1-5; v_gene: TRBV20-1; CDR3nt: TGCAGTGCTCGCCGGGGCCTCAATCAGCCCCAGCATTTT; CDR3aa: CSARRGLNQPQHF
abundance: many; d_gene: NA; j_gene: TRBJ2-2; v_gene: TRBV20-1; CDR3nt: TGCAGTGCCCGGGACATAGCGAACACCGGGGAGCTGTTTTTT; CDR3aa: CSARDIANTGELFF
abundance: NA; d_gene: NA; j_gene: TRBJ2-7; v_gene: TRBV12-3/TRBV12-4; CDR3nt: TGTGCCAGCAGTCCGTGGATTGTATACGAGCAGTACTTC; CDR3aa: CASSPWIVYEQYF
abundance: NA; d_gene: TRBD2; j_gene: TRBJ2-7; v_gene: TRBV20-1; CDR3nt: TGCAGTGCTAGTTACGGGGGGGGCCTCCACGAGCAGTACTTC; CDR3aa: CSASYGGGLHEQYF
abundance: many; d_gene: NA; j_gene: TRBJ2-1; v_gene: TRBV20-1; CDR3nt: TGCAGTGCCACCGGACCGTCCAAGGAGCAGTTCTTC; CDR3aa: CSATGPSKEQFF
abundance: NA; d_gene: NA; j_gene: TRBJ2-3; v_gene: TRBV12-3/TRBV12-4; CDR3nt: TGTGCCAGCATCATGGGAAAGAGCACAGATACGCAGTATTTT; CDR3aa: CASIMGKSTDTQYF
abundance: NA; d_gene: NA; j_gene: TRBJ2-3; v_gene: TRBV7-2; CDR3nt: TGTGCCAGCACCAAGAGCATCACAGATACGCAGTATTTT; CDR3aa: CASTKSITDTQYF
abundance: few; d_gene: TRBD1; j_gene: TRBJ1-2; v_gene: TRBV6-5; CDR3nt: TGTGCCAGCACCCTCGGGACAGGGCTGGATGGCTACACCTTC; CDR3aa: CASTLGTGLDGYTF
abundance: many; d_gene: TRBD1; j_gene: TRBJ2-5; v_gene: TRBV5-1; CDR3nt: TGCGCCAGCAGCTCGCAGAAGGGACAGGTCGGGGAGACCCAGTACTTC; CDR3aa: CASSSQKGQVGETQYF
abundance: many; d_gene: NA; j_gene: TRBJ2-5; v_gene: TRBV5-1; CDR3nt: TGCGCCAGCAGCCCCGGGCCCCAAGAGACCCAGTACTTC; CDR3aa: CASSPGPQETQYF
abundance: NA; d_gene: NA; j_gene: TRBJ1-1; v_gene: TRBV19; CDR3nt: TGTGCCAGTAGTATCGGATTGAACGCTTTCTTT; CDR3aa: CASSIGLNAFF
abundance: many; d_gene: NA; j_gene: TRBJ2-7; v_gene: TRBV10-3; CDR3nt: TGTGCCATCAGTGAGTCGCGAGGGGAACTCGGCGAGCAGTACTTC; CDR3aa: CAISESRGELGEQYF
abundance: many; d_gene: NA; j_gene: TRBJ1-1; v_gene: TRBV12-3/TRBV12-4; CDR3nt: TGTGCCAGCAGTTTTGGGAGGGGCGCTTGGGCTTTCTTT; CDR3aa: CASSFGRGAWAFF
abundance: NA; d_gene: NA; j_gene: TRBJ2-1; v_gene: TRBV29-1; CDR3nt: TGCAGCGTAGCCCGGGGTGGCTCCTACAATGAGCAGTTCTTC; CDR3aa: CSVARGGSYNEQFF
abundance: many; d_gene: TRBD1; j_gene: TRBJ1-2; v_gene: TRBV5-1; CDR3nt: TGCGCCAGCAGCACGGGACAGCCTCTTGGGGATGGCTACACCTTC; CDR3aa: CASSTGQPLGDGYTF
abundance: NA; d_gene: TRBD1; j_gene: TRBJ1-2; v_gene: TRBV5-1; CDR3nt: TGCGCCAGCAGCTGGGACCCGACAGGGGGCATTGGCTACACCTTC; CDR3aa: CASSWDPTGGIGYTF
abundance: many; d_gene: NA; j_gene: TRBJ2-7; v_gene: TRBV7-2; CDR3nt: TGTGCCAGCAGCTTAGAGTTTGCACCATACTACGAGCAGTACTTC; CDR3aa: CASSLEFAPYYEQYF
abundance: many; d_gene: NA; j_gene: TRBJ2-2; v_gene: TRBV27; CDR3nt: TGTGCCAGCAGCACTGACCCGGGACGCGGGGAGCTGTTTTTT; CDR3aa: CASSTDPGRGELFF
abundance: NA; d_gene: TRBD1; j_gene: TRBJ2-7; v_gene: TRBV12-3/TRBV12-4; CDR3nt: TGTGCCAGCAGCCCCAGGACAGGCATACACGAGCAGTACTTC; CDR3aa: CASSPRTGIHEQYF
abundance: NA; d_gene: NA; j_gene: TRBJ1-1; v_gene: TRBV5-1; CDR3nt: TGCGCCAGCAGCCCATTGGTACAGGGCAGGGACACTGAAGCTTTCTTT; CDR3aa: CASSPLVQGRDTEAFF
abundance: NA; d_gene: NA; j_gene: TRBJ1-4; v_gene: TRBV25-1; CDR3nt: TGTGCCAGCAAGTTTACAGAAACTAATGAAAAACTGTTTTTT; CDR3aa: CASKFTETNEKLFF